This T cell receptor beta chain stems from a study of low-dose radiotherapy and immunotherapy resistance in tumors (dated by TCRdb to 2021 to 2024). Study-wide context: In Cohort 1, 0.5 Gy per fraction was delivered every 2 weeks, and a total PTV dose of 6.5 Gy was prescribed. In Cohort 2, 1 Gy per fraction was delivered every two weeks, for a total of 13 Gy over 26 weeks. Nivolumab was administered intravenously as a 240 mg flat dose every two weeks, and ipilimumab was administered intravenously at 1 mg/kg every six weeks. Every two weeks, patients got intravenous cyclophosphamide at 200 mg/m2, given one day ahead of each radiation and immunotherapy administration. Patients took aspirin 300 mg orally once daily for four cycles, starting on cycle 1 day 1. No randomization into treatment groups was done for the people taking part in the trial. Eight patients were included in the translational analysis, namely three from the first dose cohort plus the first five from the second dose cohort.

The cysteine opens and the phenylalanine closes a CDR3 of 15 amino acids. CDR3 DNA is the only sequence kept; it has 45 bases, read in frame from the first base. CDR1 and CDR2, looked up from the germline V gene (reference sequence), are LNHDA and SQIVND. The junction carries 13 bases between V and J, which are trimmed by 3 bases and 3 bases respectively. The sequencing machine was an Illumina HiSeq 2500. To make first-strand cDNA, Superscript III was used along with a set of TRAV- and TRBV-specific primers so that both the TCRalpha and TCRbeta chains were covered. A roughly 19-cycle PCR with Phusion amplified the TCRs, pairing a constant-region primer with the adapter that was attached to the V primers. Amplification of the isolated mRNA was done with the MessageAmp II aRNA Amplification Kit, which involved a roughly 15-hour in vitro transcription at 37 degrees C. The Dynabeads mRNA DIRECT Purification Kit was used to isolate the mRNA for TCR sequencing. A second approximately 25-cycle Phusion PCR added indexed Illumina adapters, and products were purified with AMPure XP beads. In the original analysis: Custom Perl scripts pooled TCR sequences encoding the same protein, removed out-of-frame sequences and computed each clonotype's abundance. TCR sequences supported by only a single read were excluded from analysis. The metrics used to describe the repertoires included Shannon entropy, Gini index, clonality, richness, and the frequency of TCRs shared between repertoires. The public reads were reanalyzed by TCRdb: fastp trimming at Q25, MiXCR alignment, in-frame beta chains only. Each record represents a unique CDR3 protein, reported with the most common genes and DNA among its rows. These V and J calls are TCRdb output, not the study's own analysis. Here the sample has around 64,000 distinct CDR3 sequences; about 26% occur a single time. The ten biggest clones cover about 6.6% of the sample.

The time point label for this specimen denotes: before trial treatment. The donors came from RACIN, which was a single-arm phase I dose-escalation trial that paired nivolumab and ipilimumab with aspirin, low-dose cyclophosphamide and low-dose radiotherapy. Patients with advanced, TIL-negative solid tumors were considered eligible. This clonotype was observed at least ten times. Which antigen it targets is not known. No per-base quality is available; no much larger clone lies one base away. This clonotype was sampled from a male donor with rectosigmoid adenocarcinoma. The sequences come from PBMCs, collected before treatment. The chain couples TRBV19 to TRBJ2-3; the D segment could be TRBD1, given 5 matching bases. Here the CDR3 is given as CASSIETDGTDTQYF. The base sequence is TGTGCCAGTAGTATTGAGACAGACGGAACAGATACGCAGTATTTT.